This record concerns one TCR beta chain sequence. The data are from a study of Ad26.COV2.S vaccination and SARS-CoV-2 variants. The treatment: about 20 received Ad26.COV2.S at low or high dose, single or two shots; about 5 received placebo; per-sample allocation not given. Sampling took place 63 days after the first vaccine or placebo injection. TCRdb keeps only in-frame clones here, not all; method: immunoSEQ multiplex PCR. The data show 350,000 to 450,000 clones, about nine tenths seen once. Germline-derived CDR1 and CDR2 are LGHNA and YSLEER. V was pared by 0 bases and J by 0 bases, with 6 bases between. The CDR3 spans 14 residues.

The material was peripheral blood, obtained in a trial of Ad26.COV2.S vaccine versus placebo. This TCR came from a person aged 18-65 years who received the Ad26.COV2.S COVID-19 vaccine or a placebo. V usage is TRBV4-3 and J usage is TRBJ2-7; no clear D gene. Written as DNA, the CDR3 is TGCGCCAGCAGCCAAGACTTCAGCTCCTACGAGCAGTACTTC. This codes for CASSQDFSSYEQYF.